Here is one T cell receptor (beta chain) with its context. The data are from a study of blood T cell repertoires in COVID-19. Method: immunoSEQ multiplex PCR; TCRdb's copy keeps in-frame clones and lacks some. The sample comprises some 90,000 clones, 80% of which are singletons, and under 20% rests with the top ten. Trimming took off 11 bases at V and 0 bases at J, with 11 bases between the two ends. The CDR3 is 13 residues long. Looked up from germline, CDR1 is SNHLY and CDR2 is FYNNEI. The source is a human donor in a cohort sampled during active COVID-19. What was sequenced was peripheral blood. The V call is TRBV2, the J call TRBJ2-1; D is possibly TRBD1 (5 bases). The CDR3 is CAGAGSSYNEQFF. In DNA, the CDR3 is TGTGCCGGGGCCGGCTCCTCCTACAATGAGCAGTTCTTC.